This T cell receptor beta chain was identified in a study of blood T cell repertoires in COVID-19. Study-level background: From T cells, B-cell-depleted T cells, or PBMCs came the material, which was cDNA or gDNA.

CDR1 is LNHDA and CDR2 is SQIVND in the germline V gene (reference sequence). V trimming: 1 base; J trimming: 8 bases; junction bases outside the gene matches: 10. The CDR3 totals 17 residues. In the original processing: Nucleated cell counts were estimated from reference gene primer amplification. Generated by immunoSEQ multiplex PCR, the TCRdb table keeps only in-frame clones and is missing some. Clone size and the V and J calls come from that table; the DNA yielded D and trimming. Here the sample spans a few hundred thousand clones, 84% being singletons. The chain recombines TRBV19 with TRBJ1-6; 8 nucleotides match TRBD1. This clonotype originated in a young man with acute COVID-19. The source material was PBMCs or T cells enriched from blood (not recorded which). DNA of the CDR3: TGTGCCAGTAGTATAGCCCAGGGGGCTTTAGTGGATTCACCCCTCCACTTT. Residues: CASSIAQGALVDSPLHF. Full variable domain (rest looked up from reference TRBV19 and TRBJ1-6): DGGITQSPKYLFRKEGQNVTLSCEQNLNHDAMYWYRQDPGQGLRLIYYSQIVNDFQKGDIAEGYSVSREKKESFPLTVTSAQKNPTAFYLCASSIAQGALVDSPLHFGNGTRLTVT.